This T cell receptor beta chain was identified in a study of T cell responses to AZD1222 COVID-19 vaccine. Study-wide points: Only after the peak T cell response were repertoires sampled. Spike-specific TCR breadth and depth went up after people got two AZD1222 doses. Vaccine-related CD4 TCRs covered spike, predominating at 160-218 and 743-854. In a largely white British group with more females than males, clonal diversity was possibly underestimated.

V was pared by 3 bases and J by 7 bases, with 11 bases between. Germline V gene sequence: CDR1 SGDLS, CDR2 YYNGEE. The CDR3 consists of 13 residues. Concerning this clone itself: Antigen specificity is unknown.

Clones were sequenced by immunoSEQ multiplex PCR, and TCRdb holds only the in-frame ones, with some missing. The sample yields tens of thousands of clones, roughly 86% seen once. The clonotype originates from an adult in good health. The chain has TRBV9 and TRBJ2-1; D is undetermined. The material sequenced was peripheral blood, taken on day 0 of MenACWY control vaccination. CDR3 DNA: TGTGCCAGCAGCGGTAGTGGGGATAATGAGCAGTTCTTC. Its protein product is CASSGSGDNEQFF.